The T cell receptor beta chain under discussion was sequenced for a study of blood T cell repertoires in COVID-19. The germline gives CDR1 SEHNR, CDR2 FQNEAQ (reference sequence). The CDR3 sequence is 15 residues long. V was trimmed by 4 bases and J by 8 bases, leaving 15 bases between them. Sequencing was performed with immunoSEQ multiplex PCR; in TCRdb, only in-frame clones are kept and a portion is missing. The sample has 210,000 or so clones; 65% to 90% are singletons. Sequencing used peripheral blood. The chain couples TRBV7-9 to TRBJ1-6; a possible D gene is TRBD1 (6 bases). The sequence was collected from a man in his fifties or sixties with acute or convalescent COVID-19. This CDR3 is CASSSWTGGDSPLHF. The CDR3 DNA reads TGTGCCAGCAGCTCCTGGACTGGGGGCGATTCACCCCTCCACTTT.